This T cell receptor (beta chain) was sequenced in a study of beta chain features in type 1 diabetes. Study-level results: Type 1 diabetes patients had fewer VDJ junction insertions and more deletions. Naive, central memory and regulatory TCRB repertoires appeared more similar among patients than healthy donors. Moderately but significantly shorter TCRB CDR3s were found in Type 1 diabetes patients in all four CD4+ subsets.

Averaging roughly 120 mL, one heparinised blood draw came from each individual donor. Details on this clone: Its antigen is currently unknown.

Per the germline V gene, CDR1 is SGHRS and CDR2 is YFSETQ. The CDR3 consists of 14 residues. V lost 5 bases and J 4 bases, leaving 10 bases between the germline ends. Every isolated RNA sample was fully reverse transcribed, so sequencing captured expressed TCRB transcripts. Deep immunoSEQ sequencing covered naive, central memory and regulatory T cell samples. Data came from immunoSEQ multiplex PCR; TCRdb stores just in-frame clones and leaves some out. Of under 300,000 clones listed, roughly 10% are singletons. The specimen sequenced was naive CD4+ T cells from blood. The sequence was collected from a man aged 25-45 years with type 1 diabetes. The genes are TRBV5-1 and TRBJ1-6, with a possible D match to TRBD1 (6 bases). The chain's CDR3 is CASSSDSYNSPLHF. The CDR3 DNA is TGCGCCAGCAGTTCGGACAGTTATAATTCACCCCTCCACTTT.